A single T cell receptor beta chain is shown here with its context. What it binds is not known. Though probably carrying unrecorded immune exposures, donors were nominally healthy at sampling. The data belong to a study of cytomegalovirus exposure and HLA in healthy donors. The wider study: One earlier analysis, a look at 150 million to 200 million T cells, found more than 100 million unique TCR beta sequences. Study-wide points: CMV serostatus stood as the only immune exposure information on hand. Reportedly, TCR beta sequences accurately predicted HLA-A and HLA-B alleles in most subjects.

PCR employed 60 Vbeta and 13 Jbeta primers. The method was immunoSEQ multiplex PCR; TCRdb's version includes in-frame clones alone and lacks a portion of them. The sample carries around 150,000 clones, approximately 85% recorded once. The J segment lost 5 bases and the V segment lost 8 bases, leaving 20 bases of the junction unmatched. CDR1 and CDR2 (germline): LNHDA, SQIVND (reference sequence). There are 17 residues in the CDR3. The sequenced sample consisted of PBMCs. The sequence derives from a woman aged 40 to 55 in good health and CMV-seronegative. The chain joins TRBV19 to TRBJ1-2, with 7 bases identical to TRBD1. CDR3 amino acids: CASRWRQGILSDYGYTF. In nucleotides, the CDR3 is TGTGCCAGTCGTTGGAGACAGGGTATACTTTCGGATTATGGCTACACCTTC. Variable domain in full (rest from reference TRBV19 and TRBJ1-2): DGGITQSPKYLFRKEGQNVTLSCEQNLNHDAMYWYRQDPGQGLRLIYYSQIVNDFQKGDIAEGYSVSREKKESFPLTVTSAQKNPTAFYLCASRWRQGILSDYGYTFGSGTRLTVV.